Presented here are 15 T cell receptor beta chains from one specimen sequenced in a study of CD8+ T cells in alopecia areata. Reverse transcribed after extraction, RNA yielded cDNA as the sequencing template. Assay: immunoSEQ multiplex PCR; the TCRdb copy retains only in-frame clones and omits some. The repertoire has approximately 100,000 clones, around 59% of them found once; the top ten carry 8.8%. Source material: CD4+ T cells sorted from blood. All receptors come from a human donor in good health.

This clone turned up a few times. CDR3 loop: CASSQGWGNQPQHF. The CDR3 nucleotides are TGTGCCAGCAGTCAGGGATGGGGAAATCAGCCCCAGCATTTT. The V and J genes are TRBV28 and TRBJ1-5, with a possible D match to TRBD1 (5 bases). The CDR3 has 14 residues. CDR1 MDHEN and CDR2 SYDVKM come from the germline V gene. V was cut by 5 bases and J by 4 bases, with 12 bases left in between.

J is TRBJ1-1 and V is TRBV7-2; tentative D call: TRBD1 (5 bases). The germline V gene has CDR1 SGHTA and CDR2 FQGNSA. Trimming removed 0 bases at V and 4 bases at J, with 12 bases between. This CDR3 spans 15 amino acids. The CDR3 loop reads CASSLADGRGTEAFF. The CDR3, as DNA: TGTGCCAGCAGCTTAGCGGACGGGAGGGGCACTGAAGCTTTCTTT.

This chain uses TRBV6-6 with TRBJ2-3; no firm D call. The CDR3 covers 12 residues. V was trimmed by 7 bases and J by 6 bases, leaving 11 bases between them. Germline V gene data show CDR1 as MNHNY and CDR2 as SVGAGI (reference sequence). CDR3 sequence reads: CASNQIPDTQYF. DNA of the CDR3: TGTGCCAGCAACCAAATTCCGGATACGCAGTATTTT.

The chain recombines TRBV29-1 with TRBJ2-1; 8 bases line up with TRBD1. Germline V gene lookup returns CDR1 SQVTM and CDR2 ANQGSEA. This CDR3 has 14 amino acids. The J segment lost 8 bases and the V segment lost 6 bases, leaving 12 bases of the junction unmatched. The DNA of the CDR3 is TGCAGCGTGGCCGGTGTGACAGGGGCCGATGAGCAGTTCTTC. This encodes CSVAGVTGADEQFF.

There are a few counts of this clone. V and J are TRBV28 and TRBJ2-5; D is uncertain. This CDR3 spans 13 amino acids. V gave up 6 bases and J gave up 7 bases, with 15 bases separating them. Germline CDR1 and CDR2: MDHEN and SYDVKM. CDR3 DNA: TGTGCCAGCAGCTCCCCCAGTTTCGCGACCCAGTACTTC. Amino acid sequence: CASSSPSFATQYF.

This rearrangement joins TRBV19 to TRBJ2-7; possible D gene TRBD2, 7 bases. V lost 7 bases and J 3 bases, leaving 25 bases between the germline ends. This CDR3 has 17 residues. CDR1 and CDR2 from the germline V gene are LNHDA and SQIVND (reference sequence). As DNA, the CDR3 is TGTGCCAGTACCCAAGGGAGAGGGGAGGGGGGCCTCTACGAGCAGTACTTC. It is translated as CASTQGRGEGGLYEQYF.

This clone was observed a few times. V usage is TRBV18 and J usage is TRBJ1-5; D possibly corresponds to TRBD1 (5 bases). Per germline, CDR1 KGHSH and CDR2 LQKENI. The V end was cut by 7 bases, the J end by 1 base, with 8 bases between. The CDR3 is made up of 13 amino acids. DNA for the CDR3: TGTGCCAGCTGTGGGGGGAGCAATCAGCCCCAGCATTTT. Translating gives CASCGGSNQPQHF.

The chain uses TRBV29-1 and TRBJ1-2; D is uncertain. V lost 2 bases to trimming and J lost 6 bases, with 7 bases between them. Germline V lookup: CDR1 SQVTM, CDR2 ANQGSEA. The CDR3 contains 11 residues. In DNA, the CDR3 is TGCAGCGTTGAATCTTGGGATGGCTACACCTTC. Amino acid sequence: CSVESWDGYTF.

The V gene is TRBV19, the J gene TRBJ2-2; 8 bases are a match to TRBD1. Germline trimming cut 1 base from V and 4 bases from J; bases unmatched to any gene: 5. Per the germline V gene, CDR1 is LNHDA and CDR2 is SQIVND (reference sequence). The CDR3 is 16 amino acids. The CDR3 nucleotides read TGTGCCAGTAGTATAGGCCAGGGGGCTGGCACCGGGGAGCTGTTTTTT. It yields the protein CASSIGQGAGTGELFF.

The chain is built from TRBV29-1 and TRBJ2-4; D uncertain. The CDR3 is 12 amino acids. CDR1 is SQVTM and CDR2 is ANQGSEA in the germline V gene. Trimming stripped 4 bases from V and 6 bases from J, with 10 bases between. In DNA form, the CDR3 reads TGCAGCGTTGCTACAGTTGGAAACATTCAGTACTTC. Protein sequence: CSVATVGNIQYF.

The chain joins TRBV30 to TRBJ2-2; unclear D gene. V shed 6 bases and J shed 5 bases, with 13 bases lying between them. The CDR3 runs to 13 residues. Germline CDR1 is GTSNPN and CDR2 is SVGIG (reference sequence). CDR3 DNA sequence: TGTGCCTGCTACATAGTTGGTACCGGGGAGCTGTTTTTT. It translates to CACYIVGTGELFF.

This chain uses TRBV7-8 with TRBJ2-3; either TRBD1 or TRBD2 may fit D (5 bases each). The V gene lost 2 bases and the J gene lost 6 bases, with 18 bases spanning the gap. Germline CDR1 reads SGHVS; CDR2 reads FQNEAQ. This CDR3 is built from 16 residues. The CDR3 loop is CASSLIGDPRGDTQYF. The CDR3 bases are TGTGCCAGCAGCTTAATCGGGGACCCCCGCGGTGATACGCAGTATTTT.

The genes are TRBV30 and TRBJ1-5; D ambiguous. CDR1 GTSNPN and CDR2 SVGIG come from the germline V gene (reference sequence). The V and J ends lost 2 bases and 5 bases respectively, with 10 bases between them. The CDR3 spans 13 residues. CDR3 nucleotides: TGTGCCTGGAGTCCGGCTGGCGATCAGCCCCAGCATTTT. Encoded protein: CAWSPAGDQPQHF.

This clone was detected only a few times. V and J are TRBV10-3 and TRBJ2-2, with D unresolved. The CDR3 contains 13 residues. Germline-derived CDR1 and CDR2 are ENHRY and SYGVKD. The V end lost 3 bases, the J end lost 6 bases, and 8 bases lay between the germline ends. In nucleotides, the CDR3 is TGTGCCATCAGTGACCGGGTTCCCGGGGAGCTGTTTTTT. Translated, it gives CAISDRVPGELFF.

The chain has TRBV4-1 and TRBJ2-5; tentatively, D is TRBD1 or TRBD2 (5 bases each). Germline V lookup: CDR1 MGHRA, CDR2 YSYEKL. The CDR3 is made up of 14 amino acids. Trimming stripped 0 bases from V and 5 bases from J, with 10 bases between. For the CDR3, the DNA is TGCGCCAGCAGCCAAGATGGGACCCGGGAGACCCAGTACTTC. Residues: CASSQDGTRETQYF.